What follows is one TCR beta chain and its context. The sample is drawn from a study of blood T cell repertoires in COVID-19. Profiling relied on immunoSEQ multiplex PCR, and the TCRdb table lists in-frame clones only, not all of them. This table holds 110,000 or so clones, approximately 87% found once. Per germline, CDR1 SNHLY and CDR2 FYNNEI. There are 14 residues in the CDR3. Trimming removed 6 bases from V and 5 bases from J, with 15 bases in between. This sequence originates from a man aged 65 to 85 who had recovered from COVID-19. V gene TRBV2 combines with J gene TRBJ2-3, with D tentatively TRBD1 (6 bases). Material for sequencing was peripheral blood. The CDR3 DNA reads TGTGCCAGCAGGAGGGGGTTTGACTTAGATACGCAGTATTTT. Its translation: CASRRGFDLDTQYF.